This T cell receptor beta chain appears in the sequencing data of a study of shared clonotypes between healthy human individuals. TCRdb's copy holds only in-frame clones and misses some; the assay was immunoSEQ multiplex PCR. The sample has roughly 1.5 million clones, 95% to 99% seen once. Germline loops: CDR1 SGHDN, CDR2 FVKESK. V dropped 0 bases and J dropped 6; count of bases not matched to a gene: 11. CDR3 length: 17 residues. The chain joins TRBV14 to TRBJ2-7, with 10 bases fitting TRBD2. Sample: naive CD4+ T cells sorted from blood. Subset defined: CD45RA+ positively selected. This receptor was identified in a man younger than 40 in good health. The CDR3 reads CASSQDQEREGRGEQYF. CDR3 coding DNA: TGTGCCAGCAGCCAAGATCAGGAGCGGGAGGGCCGAGGCGAGCAGTACTTC.